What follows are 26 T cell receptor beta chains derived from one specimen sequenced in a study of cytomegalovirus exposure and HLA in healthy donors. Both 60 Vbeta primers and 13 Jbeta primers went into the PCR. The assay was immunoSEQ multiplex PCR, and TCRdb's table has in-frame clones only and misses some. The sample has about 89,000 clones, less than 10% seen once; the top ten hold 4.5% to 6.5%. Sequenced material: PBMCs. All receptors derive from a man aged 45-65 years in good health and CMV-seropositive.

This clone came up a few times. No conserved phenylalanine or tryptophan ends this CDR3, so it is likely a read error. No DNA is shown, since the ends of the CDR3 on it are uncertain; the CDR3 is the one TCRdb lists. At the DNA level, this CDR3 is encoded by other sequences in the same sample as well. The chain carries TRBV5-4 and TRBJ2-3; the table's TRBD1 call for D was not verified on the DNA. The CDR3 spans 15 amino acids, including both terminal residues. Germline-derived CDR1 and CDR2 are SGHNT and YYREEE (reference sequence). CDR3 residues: CASSRAGTVTDTKYL.

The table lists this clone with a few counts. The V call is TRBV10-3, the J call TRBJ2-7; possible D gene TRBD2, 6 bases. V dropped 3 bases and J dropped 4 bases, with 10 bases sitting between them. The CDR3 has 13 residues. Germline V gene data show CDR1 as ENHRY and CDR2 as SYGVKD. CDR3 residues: CAISDGLLYEQYF. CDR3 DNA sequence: TGTGCCATCAGTGATGGACTATTGTACGAGCAGTACTTC.

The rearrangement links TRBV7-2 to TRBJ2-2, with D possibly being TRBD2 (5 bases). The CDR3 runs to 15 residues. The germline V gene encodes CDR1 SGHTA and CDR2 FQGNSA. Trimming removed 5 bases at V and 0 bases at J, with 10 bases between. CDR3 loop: CASSRGSPNTGELFF. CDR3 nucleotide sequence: TGTGCCAGCAGCCGGGGATCCCCGAACACCGGGGAGCTGTTTTTT.

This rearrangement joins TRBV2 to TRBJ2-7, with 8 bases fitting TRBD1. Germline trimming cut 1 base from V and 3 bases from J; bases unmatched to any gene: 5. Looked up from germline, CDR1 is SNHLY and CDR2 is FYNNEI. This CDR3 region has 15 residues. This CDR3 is CASSEGQGKYYEQYF. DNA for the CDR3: TGTGCCAGCAGTGAAGGACAGGGGAAATACTACGAGCAGTACTTC.

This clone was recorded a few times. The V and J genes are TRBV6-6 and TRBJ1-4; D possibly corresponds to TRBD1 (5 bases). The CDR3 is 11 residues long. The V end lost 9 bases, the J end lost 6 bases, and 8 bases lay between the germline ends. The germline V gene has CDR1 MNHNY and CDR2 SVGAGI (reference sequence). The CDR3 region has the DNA TGTGCCAGTTCAGGGCATGAAAAACTGTTTTTT. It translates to CASSGHEKLFF.

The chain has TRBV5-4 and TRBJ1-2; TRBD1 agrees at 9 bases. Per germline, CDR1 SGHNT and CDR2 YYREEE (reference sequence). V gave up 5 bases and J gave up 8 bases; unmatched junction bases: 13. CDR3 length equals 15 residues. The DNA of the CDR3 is TGTGCCAGCAGTTCCAAAACAGGGGGCATTGGGGGCTACACCTTC. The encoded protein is CASSSKTGGIGGYTF.

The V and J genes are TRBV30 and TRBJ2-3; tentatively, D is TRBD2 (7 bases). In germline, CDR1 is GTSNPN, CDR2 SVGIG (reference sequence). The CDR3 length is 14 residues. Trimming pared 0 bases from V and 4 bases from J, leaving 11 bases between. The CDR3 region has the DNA TGTGCCTGGAGTGTCGGGGGGCAGGCAGATACGCAGTATTTT. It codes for CAWSVGGQADTQYF.

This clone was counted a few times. The CDR3 DNA follows: TGCGCCAGCAGCTGGACGGGAATGGACTACGAGCAGTACTTC. This codes for CASSWTGMDYEQYF. This chain links TRBV5-1 with TRBJ2-7; a weak D match, TRBD2 (5 bases). The ends were cut back, 3 bases at V and 3 bases at J, with 13 bases in the middle. CDR1 is SGHRS and CDR2 is YFSETQ in the germline V gene. The CDR3 consists of 14 residues. The full variable domain, rest sourced from reference TRBV5-1 and TRBJ2-7, is KAGVTQTPRYLIKTRGQQVTLSCSPISGHRSVSWYQQTPGQGLQFLFEYFSETQRNKGNFPGRFSGRQFSNSRSEMNVSTLELGDSALYLCASSWTGMDYEQYFGPGTRLTVT.

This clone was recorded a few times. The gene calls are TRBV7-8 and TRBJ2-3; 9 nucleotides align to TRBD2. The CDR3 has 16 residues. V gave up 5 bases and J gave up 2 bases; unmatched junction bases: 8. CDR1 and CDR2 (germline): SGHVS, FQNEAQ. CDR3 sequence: CASSPRAGGPTDTQYF. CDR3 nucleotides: TGTGCCAGCAGCCCCCGGGCGGGAGGGCCCACAGATACGCAGTATTTT.

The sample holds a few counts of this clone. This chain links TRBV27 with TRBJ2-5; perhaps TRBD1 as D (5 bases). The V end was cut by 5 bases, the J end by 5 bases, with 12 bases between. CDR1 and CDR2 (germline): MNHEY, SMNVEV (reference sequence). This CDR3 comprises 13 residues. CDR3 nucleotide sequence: TGTGCCAGCAGTCCAGGGATTGTTGAGACCCAGTACTTC. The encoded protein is CASSPGIVETQYF.

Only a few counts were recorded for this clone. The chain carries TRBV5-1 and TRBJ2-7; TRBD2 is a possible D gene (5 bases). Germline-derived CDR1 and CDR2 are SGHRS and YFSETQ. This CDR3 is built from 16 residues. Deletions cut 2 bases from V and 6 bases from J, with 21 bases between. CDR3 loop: CASSFGRDYGPGEQYF. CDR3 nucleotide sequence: TGCGCCAGCAGCTTCGGACGGGATTACGGGCCTGGCGAGCAGTACTTC. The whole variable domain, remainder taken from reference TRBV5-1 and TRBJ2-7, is KAGVTQTPRYLIKTRGQQVTLSCSPISGHRSVSWYQQTPGQGLQFLFEYFSETQRNKGNFPGRFSGRQFSNSRSEMNVSTLELGDSALYLCASSFGRDYGPGEQYFGPGTRLTVT.

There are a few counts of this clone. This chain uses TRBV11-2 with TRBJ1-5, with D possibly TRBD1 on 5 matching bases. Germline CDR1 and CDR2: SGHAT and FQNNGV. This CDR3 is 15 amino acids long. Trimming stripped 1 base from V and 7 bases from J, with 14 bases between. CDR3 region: CASSLGRALGQPQHF. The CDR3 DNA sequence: TGTGCCAGCAGCTTAGGCAGGGCCCTGGGGCAGCCCCAGCATTTT.

CDR3 bases: TGTGCCAGCAGTTTATTCGATCGGGGGAAAGCTTTCTTT. This gives the protein CASSLFDRGKAFF. The chain employs TRBV27 and TRBJ1-1; TRBD1 is a possible D gene (5 bases). Germline V CDR1 and CDR2: MNHEY, SMNVEV (reference sequence). This CDR3 has 13 residues. Trimming stripped 1 base from V and 9 bases from J, with 12 bases between.

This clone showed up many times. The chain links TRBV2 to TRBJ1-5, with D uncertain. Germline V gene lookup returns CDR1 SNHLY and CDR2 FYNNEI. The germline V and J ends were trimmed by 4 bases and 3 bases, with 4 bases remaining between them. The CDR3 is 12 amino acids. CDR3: CASSGDNQPQHF. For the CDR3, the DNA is TGTGCCAGCAGTGGAGACAATCAGCCCCAGCATTTT.

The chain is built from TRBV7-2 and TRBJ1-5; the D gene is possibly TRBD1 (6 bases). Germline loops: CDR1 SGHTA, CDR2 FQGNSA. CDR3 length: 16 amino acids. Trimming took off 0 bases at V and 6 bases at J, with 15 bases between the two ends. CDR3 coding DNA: TGTGCCAGCAGCTTAGCCCCCACAGGGTTCGGTCAGCCCCAGCATTTT. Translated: CASSLAPTGFGQPQHF.

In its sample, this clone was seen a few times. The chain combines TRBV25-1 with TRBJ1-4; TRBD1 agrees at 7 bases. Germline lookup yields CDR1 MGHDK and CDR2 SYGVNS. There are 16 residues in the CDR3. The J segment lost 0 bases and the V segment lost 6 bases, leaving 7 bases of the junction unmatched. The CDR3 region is CASRDRSPATNEKLFF. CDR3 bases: TGTGCCAGCAGGGACAGGAGTCCAGCAACTAATGAAAAACTGTTTTTT.

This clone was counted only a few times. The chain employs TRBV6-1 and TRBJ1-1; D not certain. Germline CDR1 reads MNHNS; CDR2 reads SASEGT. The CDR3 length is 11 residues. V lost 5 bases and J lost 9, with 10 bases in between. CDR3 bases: TGTGCCAGCAGTTACGGGGTGAAAGCTTTCTTT. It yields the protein CASSYGVKAFF.

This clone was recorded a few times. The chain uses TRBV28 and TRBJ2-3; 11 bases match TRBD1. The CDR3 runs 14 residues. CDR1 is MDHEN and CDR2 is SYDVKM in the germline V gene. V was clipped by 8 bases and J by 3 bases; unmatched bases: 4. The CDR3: CASLDRGLTDTQYF. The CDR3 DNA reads TGTGCCAGCCTGGACAGGGGGCTGACAGATACGCAGTATTTT.

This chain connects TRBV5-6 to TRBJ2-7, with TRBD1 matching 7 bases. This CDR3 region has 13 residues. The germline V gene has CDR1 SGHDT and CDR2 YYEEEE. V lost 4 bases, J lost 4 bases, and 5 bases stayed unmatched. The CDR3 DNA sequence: TGTGCCAGCAGCCAGGCAGGGGGATACGAGCAGTACTTC. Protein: CASSQAGGYEQYF.

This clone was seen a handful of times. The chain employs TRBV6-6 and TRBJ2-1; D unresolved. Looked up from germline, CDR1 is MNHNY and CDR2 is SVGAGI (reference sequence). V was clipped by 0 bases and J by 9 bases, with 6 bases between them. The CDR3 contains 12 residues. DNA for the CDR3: TGTGCCAGCAGTTACTCAGTCGGTGAGCAGTTCTTC. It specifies CASSYSVGEQFF.

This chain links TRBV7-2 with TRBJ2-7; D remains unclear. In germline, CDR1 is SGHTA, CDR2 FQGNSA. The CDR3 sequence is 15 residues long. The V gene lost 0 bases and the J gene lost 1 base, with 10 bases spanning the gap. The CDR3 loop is CASSLALGSSYEQYF. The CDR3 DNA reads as TGTGCCAGCAGCTTAGCTCTAGGTTCTTCCTACGAGCAGTACTTC.

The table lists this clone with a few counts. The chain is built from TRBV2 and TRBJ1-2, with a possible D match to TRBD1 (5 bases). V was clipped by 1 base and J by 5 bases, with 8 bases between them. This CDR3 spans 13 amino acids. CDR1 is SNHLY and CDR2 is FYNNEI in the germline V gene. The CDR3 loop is CASSEEGLYGYTF. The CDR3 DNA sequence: TGTGCCAGCAGTGAAGAGGGACTGTATGGCTACACCTTC.

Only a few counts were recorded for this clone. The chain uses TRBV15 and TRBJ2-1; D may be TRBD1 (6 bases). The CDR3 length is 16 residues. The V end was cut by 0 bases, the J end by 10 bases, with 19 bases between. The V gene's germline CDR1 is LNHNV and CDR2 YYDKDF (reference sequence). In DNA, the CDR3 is TGTGCCACCAGCAGAGATCCCCCAGGGGCCGGGACCGAGCAGTTCTTC. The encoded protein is CATSRDPPGAGTEQFF.

CDR3 DNA sequence: TGTGCCAGCAGCAAAGGTAGGCAGGCCGTAAGCAATCAGCCCCAGCATTTT. Protein sequence: CASSKGRQAVSNQPQHF. The chain combines TRBV21-1 with TRBJ1-5; the table names TRBD1, a call not compared with the DNA. TRBV21-1 is a recognized pseudogene. CDR3 length: 17 amino acids.

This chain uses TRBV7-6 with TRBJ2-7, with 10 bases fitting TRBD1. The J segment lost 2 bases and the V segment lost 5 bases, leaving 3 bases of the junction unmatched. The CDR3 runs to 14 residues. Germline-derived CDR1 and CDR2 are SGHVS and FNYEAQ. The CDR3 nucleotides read TGTGCCAGCAGCCGCGACAGGGGGCCCTACGAGCAGTACTTC. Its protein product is CASSRDRGPYEQYF.

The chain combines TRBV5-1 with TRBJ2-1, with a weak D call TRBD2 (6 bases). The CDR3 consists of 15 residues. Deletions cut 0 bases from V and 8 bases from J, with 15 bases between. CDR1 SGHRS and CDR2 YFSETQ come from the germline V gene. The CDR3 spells CASSLEGTGYDEQFF. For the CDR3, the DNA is TGCGCCAGCAGCTTGGAAGGGACTGGGTACGATGAGCAGTTCTTC.